The clone carrying this T cell receptor (beta chain) was seen at least ten times. Its target is unknown. This sample stems from a study of regulatory T cells in long-lasting Graves disease. The time point denotes: newly diagnosed GD, antithyroid drugs for less than 3 months. Extracted PBMC RNA gave rise to the TCR library. Study findings and constraints: The work looked only at peripheral blood and did not look at thyroid tissue. Possibly, too few samples lowered accuracy. Under persistent disease, TRBV28, TRBJ1-2 and TRBJ2-5 were used preferentially.

V dropped 3 bases and J dropped 0; count of bases not matched to a gene: 3. The CDR3 spans 16 residues. Per germline, CDR1 MDHEN and CDR2 SYDVKM. Library construction for TCR beta used iRepertoire HTBI primers and Arm-PCR of CDR3 regions. TCRdb re-derived calls from the multiplex PCR reads in MiXCR, one entry per CDR3 protein. The sample has about 530,000 distinct CDR3 sequences; roughly a sixth are singletons. These data were likewise used in another study, on T cells in Graves' hyperthyroidism and ophthalmopathy. That source notes: When the TCR CDR3 underwent first-round RT-PCR, the HTBI primer set was used.

The input for sequencing was peripheral blood mononuclear cells (PBMCs), taken at new diagnosis, from a patient treated with antithyroid drugs. This TCR derives from a woman aged 35-65 years with Graves disease. V usage is TRBV28 and J usage is TRBJ2-3; 10 nucleotides agree with TRBD1. The CDR3 here is CASSFDRGRSTDTQYF. DNA for the CDR3: TGTGCCAGCAGTTTCGACAGGGGGCGAAGCACAGATACGCAGTATTTT.